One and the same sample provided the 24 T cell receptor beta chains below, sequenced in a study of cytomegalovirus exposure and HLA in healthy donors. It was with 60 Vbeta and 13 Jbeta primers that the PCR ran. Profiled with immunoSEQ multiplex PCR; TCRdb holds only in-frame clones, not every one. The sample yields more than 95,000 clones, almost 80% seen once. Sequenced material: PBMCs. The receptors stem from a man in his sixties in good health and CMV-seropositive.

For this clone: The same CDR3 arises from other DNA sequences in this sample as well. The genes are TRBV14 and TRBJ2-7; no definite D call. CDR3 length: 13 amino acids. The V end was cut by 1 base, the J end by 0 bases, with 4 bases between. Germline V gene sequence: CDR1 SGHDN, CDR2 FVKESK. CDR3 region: CASSQGLSYEQYF. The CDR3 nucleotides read TGTGCCAGCAGCCAAGGTCTCTCCTACGAGCAGTACTTC.

The CDR3 nucleotides read TGTGCCAGCAGCCCCCCCCCGGGGGGCAGCGCAAGGGGGGACTATGGCTACACCTTC. It yields the protein CASSPPPGGSARGDYGYTF. The chain is built from TRBV7-2 and TRBJ1-2; D is possibly TRBD1 (6 bases). With 5 bases removed from V and 3 bases from J, the gap between germline ends came to 28 bases. Germline V gene data show CDR1 as SGHTA and CDR2 as FQGNSA. The CDR3 has 19 amino acids.

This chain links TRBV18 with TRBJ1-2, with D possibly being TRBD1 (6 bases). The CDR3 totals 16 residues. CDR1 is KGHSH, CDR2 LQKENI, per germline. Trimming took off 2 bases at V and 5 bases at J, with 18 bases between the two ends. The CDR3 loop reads CASSPTPPGHPYGYTF. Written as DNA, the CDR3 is TGTGCCAGCTCACCAACGCCTCCGGGACACCCATATGGCTACACCTTC.

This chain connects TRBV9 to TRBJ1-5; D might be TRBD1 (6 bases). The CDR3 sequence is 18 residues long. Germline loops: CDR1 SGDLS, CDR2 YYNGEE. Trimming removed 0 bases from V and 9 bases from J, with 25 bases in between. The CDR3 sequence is CASSVAYQGEGEGWPQHF. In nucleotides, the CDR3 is TGTGCCAGCAGCGTAGCGTACCAGGGCGAGGGGGAGGGGTGGCCCCAGCATTTT.

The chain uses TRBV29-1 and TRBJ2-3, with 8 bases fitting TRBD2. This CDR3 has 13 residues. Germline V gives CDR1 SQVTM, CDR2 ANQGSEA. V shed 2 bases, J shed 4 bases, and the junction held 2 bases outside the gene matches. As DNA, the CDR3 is TGCAGCGTTGAATCGGGGGGGTCAGATACGCAGTATTTT. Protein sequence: CSVESGGSDTQYF.

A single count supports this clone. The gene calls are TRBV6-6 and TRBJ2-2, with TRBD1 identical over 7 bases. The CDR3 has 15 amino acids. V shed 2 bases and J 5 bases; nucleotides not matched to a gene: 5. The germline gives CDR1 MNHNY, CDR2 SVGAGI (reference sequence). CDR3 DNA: TGTGCCAGCAGTTACCTGACAGGGTTGACCGGGGAGCTGTTTTTT. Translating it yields CASSYLTGLTGELFF.

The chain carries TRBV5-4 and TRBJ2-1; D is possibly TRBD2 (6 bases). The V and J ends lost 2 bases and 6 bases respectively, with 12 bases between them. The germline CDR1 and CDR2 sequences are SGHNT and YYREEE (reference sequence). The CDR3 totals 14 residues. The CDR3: CASSFKDGGNEQFF. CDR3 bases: TGTGCCAGCAGCTTCAAGGACGGGGGCAATGAGCAGTTCTTC.

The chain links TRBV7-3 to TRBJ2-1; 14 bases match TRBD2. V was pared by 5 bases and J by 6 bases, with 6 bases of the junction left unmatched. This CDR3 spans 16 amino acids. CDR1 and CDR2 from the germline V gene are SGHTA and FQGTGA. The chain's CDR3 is CASSRPGTSGGNEQFF. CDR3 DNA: TGTGCCAGCAGCAGGCCCGGGACTAGCGGGGGCAATGAGCAGTTCTTC.

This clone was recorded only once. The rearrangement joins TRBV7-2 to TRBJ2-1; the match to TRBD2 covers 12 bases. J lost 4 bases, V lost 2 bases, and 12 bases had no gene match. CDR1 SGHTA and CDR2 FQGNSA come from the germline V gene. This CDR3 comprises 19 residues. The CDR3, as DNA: TGTGCCAGCAGCTTAAAGCCTAGCGGGGGGGCCATGAGGTACAATGAGCAGTTCTTC. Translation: CASSLKPSGGAMRYNEQFF. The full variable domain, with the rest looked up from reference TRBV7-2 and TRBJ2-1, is GAGVSQSPSNKVTEKGKDVELRCDPISGHTALYWYRQSLGQGLEFLIYFQGNSAPDKSGLPSDRFSAERTGGSVSTLTIQRTQQEDSAVYLCASSLKPSGGAMRYNEQFFGPGTRLTVL.

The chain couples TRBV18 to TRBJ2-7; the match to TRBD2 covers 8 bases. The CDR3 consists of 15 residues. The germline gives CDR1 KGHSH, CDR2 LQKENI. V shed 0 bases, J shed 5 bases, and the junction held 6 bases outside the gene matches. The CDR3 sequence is CASSPPMGLVNEQYF. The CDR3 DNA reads TGTGCCAGCTCACCACCAATGGGACTAGTAAACGAGCAGTACTTC.

CDR3 residues: CASSGQPEETQYF. The CDR3 DNA sequence: TGCGCCAGCAGTGGACAACCTGAAGAGACCCAGTACTTC. The J gene is TRBJ2-5, the V gene TRBV5-1; the D gene is possibly TRBD1 (5 bases). The CDR3 sequence is 13 residues long. V was clipped by 5 bases and J by 3 bases, with 11 bases between them. Germline V CDR1 and CDR2: SGHRS, YFSETQ.

Written as DNA, the CDR3 is TGTGCCAGTCAGAGACAGGGGCAAAACGAGCAGTACTTC. This translates into CASQRQGQNEQYF. The chain joins TRBV19 to TRBJ2-7; 8 bases are shared with TRBD1. Unmatched junction bases numbered 8, after V lost 8 bases and J lost 5 bases. Germline CDR1 is LNHDA and CDR2 is SQIVND (reference sequence). CDR3 length equals 13 residues.

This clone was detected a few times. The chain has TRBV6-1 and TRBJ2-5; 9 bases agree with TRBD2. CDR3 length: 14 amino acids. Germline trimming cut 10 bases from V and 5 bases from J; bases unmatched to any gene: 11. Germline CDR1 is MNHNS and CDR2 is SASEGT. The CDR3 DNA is TGTGCCACCCTGCGGGGGGGTTCGGGGGAGACCCAGTACTTC. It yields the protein CATLRGGSGETQYF.

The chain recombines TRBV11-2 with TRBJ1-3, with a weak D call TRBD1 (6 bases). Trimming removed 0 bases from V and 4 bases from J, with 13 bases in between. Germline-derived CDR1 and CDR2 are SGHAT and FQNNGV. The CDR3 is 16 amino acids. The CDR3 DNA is TGTGCCAGCAGCTTAGATCACGGGGGGCTCGGAAACACCATATATTTT. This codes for CASSLDHGGLGNTIYF. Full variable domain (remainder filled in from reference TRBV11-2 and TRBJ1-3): EAGVAQSPRYKIIEKRQSVAFWCNPISGHATLYWYQQILGQGPKLLIQFQNNGVVDDSQLPKDRFSAERLKGVDSTLKIQPAKLEDSAVYLCASSLDHGGLGNTIYFGEGSWLTVV.

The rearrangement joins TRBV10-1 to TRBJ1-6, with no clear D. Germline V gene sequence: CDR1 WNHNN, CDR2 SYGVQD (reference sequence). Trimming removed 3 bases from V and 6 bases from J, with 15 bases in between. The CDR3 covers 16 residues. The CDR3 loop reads CASSDYGDPLNSPLHF. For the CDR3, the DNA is TGCGCCAGCAGTGATTACGGAGACCCTCTTAATTCACCCCTCCACTTT.

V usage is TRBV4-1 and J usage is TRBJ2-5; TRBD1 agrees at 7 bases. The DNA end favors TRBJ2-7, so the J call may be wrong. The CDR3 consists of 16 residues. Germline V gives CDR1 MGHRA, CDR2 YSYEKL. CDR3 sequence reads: CASSPEWQGVTYEQYF. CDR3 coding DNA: TGCGCCAGCAGCCCCGAGTGGCAGGGGGTAACCTACGAGCAGTACTTC.

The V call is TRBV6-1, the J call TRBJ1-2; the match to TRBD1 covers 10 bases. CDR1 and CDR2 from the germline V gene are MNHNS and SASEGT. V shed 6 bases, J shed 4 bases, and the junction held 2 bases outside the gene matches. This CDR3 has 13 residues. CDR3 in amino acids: CASRTGGSYGYTF. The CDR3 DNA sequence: TGTGCCAGCAGGACAGGGGGCAGCTATGGCTACACCTTC.

CDR3 amino acids: CASSLKFDRRARDTQYF. The CDR3 DNA is TGCGCCAGCAGCTTGAAGTTCGACAGACGGGCGAGAGATACGCAGTATTTT. The rearrangement uses TRBV5-1 and TRBJ2-3; tentatively, D is TRBD1 (5 bases). This CDR3 is built from 17 residues. Germline CDR1 SGHRS, CDR2 YFSETQ. Deletions cut 1 base from V and 5 bases from J, with 20 bases between.

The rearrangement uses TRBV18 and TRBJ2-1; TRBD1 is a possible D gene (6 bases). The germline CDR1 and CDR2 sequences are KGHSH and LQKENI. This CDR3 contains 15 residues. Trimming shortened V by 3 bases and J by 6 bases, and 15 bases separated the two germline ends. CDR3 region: CASSPDSPEVNEQFF. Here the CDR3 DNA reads TGTGCCAGCTCACCGGACAGTCCAGAGGTCAATGAGCAGTTCTTC. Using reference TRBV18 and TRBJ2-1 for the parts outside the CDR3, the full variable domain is NAGVMQNPRHLVRRRGQEARLRCSPMKGHSHVYWYRQLPEEGLKFMVYLQKENIIDESGMPKERFSAEFPKEGPSILRIQQVVRGDSAAYFCASSPDSPEVNEQFFGPGTRLTVL.

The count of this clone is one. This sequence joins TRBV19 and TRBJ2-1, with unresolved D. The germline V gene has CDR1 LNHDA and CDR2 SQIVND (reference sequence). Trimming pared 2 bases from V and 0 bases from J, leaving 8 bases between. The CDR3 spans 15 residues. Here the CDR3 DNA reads TGTGCCAGTAGTATAAAAGAGAGCTCCTACAATGAGCAGTTCTTC. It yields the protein CASSIKESSYNEQFF.

In DNA form, the CDR3 reads TGTGCCAGCACCTTCGGGCAGGGGGTGGATCAGCCCCAGCATTTT. Translating it yields CASTFGQGVDQPQHF. V gene TRBV28 combines with J gene TRBJ1-5; 7 bases fit TRBD1. Germline V gene sequence: CDR1 MDHEN, CDR2 SYDVKM. V lost 7 bases and J lost 5; bases outside the gene matches: 11. The CDR3 totals 15 residues.

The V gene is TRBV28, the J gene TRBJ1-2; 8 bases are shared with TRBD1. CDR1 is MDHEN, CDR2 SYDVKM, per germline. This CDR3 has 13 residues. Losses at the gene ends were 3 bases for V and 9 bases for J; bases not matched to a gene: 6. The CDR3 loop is CASSFAQGASYTF. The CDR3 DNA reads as TGTGCCAGCAGTTTCGCCCAGGGGGCGAGCTACACCTTC.

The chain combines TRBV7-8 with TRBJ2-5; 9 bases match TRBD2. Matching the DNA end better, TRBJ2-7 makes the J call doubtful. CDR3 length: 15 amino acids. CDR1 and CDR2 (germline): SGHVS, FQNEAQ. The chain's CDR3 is CASSPRGGERYEQYF. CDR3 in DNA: TGTGCCAGCAGCCCGCGGGGGGGGGAGAGGTACGAGCAGTACTTC.

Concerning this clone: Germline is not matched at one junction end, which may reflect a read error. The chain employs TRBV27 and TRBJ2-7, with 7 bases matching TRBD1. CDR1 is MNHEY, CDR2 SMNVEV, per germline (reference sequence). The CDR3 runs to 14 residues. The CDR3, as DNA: TGTGCCAGCAGCGGGACAGAAGTCTCCTACGAGCAGCACTTC. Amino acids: CASSGTEVSYEQHF.